This T cell receptor beta chain was observed in a study of blood T cell repertoires in COVID-19. Study details: Samples of COVID-19 (acute and convalescent) were obtained from the United States, Italy and Spain. The analysed material was cDNA or gDNA that came from T cells, B-cell-depleted T cells, or PBMCs.

Trimming shortened V by 6 bases and J by 7 bases, and 15 bases separated the two germline ends. Germline CDR1 reads MDHEN; CDR2 reads SYDVKM. The CDR3 consists of 13 residues. Methods used by the authors: Counts of nucleated cells, estimated from reference gene primer amplification, were obtained. TCRdb keeps only in-frame clones here, not all; method: immunoSEQ multiplex PCR. V and J calls plus clone size are reproduced from that table; the DNA served to infer D and trimming. Here the sample spans about 160,000 clones, approximately 87% being singletons. The sample comprised peripheral blood. This receptor was identified in a woman aged 70-85 years with acute or convalescent COVID-19. The V gene is TRBV28, the J gene TRBJ1-2, with a weak D call TRBD1 (6 bases). The CDR3 spells CASRGHPPPGYTF. The CDR3 bases are TGTGCCAGCAGGGGACATCCACCGCCTGGCTACACCTTC.